This TCR beta chain was documented in a study of read filtering for tumor transcriptome and immune sequencing. On the study more broadly: Fewer than ten patients were R-ISS I, 16 were R-ISS II, about seven were R-ISS III.

From approximately 430 ng of RNA, a library with molecular barcoded alpha/delta and beta/gamma adaptors was made. TCRdb independently ran MiXCR on the reads; one entry per CDR3 protein. Here the sample spans around 29,000 distinct CDR3 sequences, 14% being singletons. This CDR3 region has 14 residues. Germline V lookup: CDR1 MNHEY, CDR2 SVGEGT. The V gene end was trimmed by 7 bases and the J gene end by 3 bases; junction bases not matched to a gene: 7. V is TRBV6-2 or TRBV6-3 and J is TRBJ2-3, with 7 positions matching TRBD1. The receptor comes from a donor aged 40 or over with multiple myeloma. Sequenced sample: a population of CD138-negative cells sorted from bone marrow. CDR3 DNA: TGTGCCAGCATCGCGACAGGGAGAACAGATACGCAGTATTTT. This codes for CASIATGRTDTQYF.